This T cell receptor (beta chain) was sequenced for a study of T-cell memory formation after mild COVID-19. TCRdb independently ran MiXCR on the 5' RACE reads; one entry per CDR3 protein. In the table there are some 29,000 distinct CDR3 sequences, about 16% of which are singletons. This clonotype has a count of ten or more. This CDR3 has 15 residues. Germline values: CDR1 LGHNA, CDR2 YSLEER. Trimming removed 6 bases from V and 0 bases from J, with 11 bases in between. Sequenced material: PBMCs or a T cell subset sorted from them (not recorded which). This sequence was found in an adult who had mild COVID-19 (a few samples of this study predate the infection). Cell type and time point are not known. The chain combines TRBV4-3 with TRBJ1-4; D is unclear. The CDR3 DNA is TGCGCCAGCAGGGAAAGGGCCGCAACTAATGAAAAACTGTTTTTT. Translating it yields CASRERAATNEKLFF.